Listed here is a single T cell receptor (beta chain). The source of the sample is a study of blood T cell repertoires in COVID-19. Across the study: Acute and convalescent COVID-19 specimens originated in the United States, Italy and Spain. From T cells, B-cell-depleted T cells, or PBMCs came the material, which was cDNA or gDNA.

The CDR3 loop spans 14 amino acids. The V gene lost 5 bases and the J gene lost 1 base, with 11 bases spanning the gap. Per the germline V gene, CDR1 is MNHEY and CDR2 is SMNVEV (reference sequence). Per the original methods: Scientists estimated how many nucleated cells there were by amplifying reference gene primers. TCRdb's table, derived via immunoSEQ multiplex PCR, lists solely in-frame clones and lacks some. V, J and clone size were drawn from that table, and D and trimming were deduced from the DNA. The sample consists of 150,000 to 200,000 clones, approximately 88% of them appearing once. This TCR was sampled from a woman aged 55-70 years with acute or convalescent COVID-19. V gene TRBV27 combines with J gene TRBJ1-1; maybe TRBD1 (5 bases). Sample: peripheral blood. Here the CDR3 reads CASSPRGENTEAFF. The CDR3 region has the DNA TGTGCCAGCAGTCCCCGGGGGGAGAACACTGAAGCTTTCTTT.